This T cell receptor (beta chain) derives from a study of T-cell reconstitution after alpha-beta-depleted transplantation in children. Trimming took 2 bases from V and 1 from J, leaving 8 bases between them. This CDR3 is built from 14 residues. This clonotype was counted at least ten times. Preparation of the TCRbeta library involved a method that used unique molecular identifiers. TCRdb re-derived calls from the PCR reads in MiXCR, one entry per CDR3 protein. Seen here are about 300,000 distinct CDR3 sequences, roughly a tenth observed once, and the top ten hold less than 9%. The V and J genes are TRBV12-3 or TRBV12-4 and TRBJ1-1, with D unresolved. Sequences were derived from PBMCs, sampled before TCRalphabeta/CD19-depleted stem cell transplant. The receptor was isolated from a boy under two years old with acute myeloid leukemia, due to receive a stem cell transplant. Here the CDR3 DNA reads TGTGCCAGCAGTTTAAGGCGGGGGAACACTGAAGCTTTCTTT. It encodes CASSLRRGNTEAFF.